This entry features one T cell receptor (beta chain) sequence. The antigen is unknown. Since a much larger clone is just one base distant, this may be a read error. This specimen belongs to a study of molecular identifiers for immune sequencing clone quantification. Study context: Replicate RNA from 20,000 or 100,000 naive CD8 T cells formed five aliquots; four were sequenced. Study results and limitations: Clones that had above 20 RNA copies took up over 99% of effector molecules but under 1% in naive cells. A shared barcode on identical TCR molecules could lead to underestimated sizes for highly expanded clones.

Naive CD8 T cells, phenotype CD8+CD4-CCR7+CD45RA+, were sorted. TCRdb fed the PCR reads into MiXCR, producing one record per CDR3 protein. The sample consists of roughly 86,000 distinct CDR3 sequences, under 20% of them appearing once. The TCR sequence derives from a human donor in good health. Some libraries in this study had Jurkat cell RNA spiked in. Sequenced: naive CD8+ T cells from blood, with Jurkat cell RNA spiked in. Subset specified: FACS-sorted CD8+CD4-CCR7+CD45RA+ naive T cells.

The CDR3 DNA is TGTGCCAGCAGTTTAGGACGGGGGGCCGTCGAGACCCAGTACTTC. Protein sequence: CASSLGRGAVETQYF. V gene TRBV12-3 or TRBV12-4 combines with J gene TRBJ2-5, with D possibly being TRBD2 (7 bases). The ends were cut back, 1 base at V and 5 bases at J, with 14 bases in the middle. The CDR3 totals 15 residues.